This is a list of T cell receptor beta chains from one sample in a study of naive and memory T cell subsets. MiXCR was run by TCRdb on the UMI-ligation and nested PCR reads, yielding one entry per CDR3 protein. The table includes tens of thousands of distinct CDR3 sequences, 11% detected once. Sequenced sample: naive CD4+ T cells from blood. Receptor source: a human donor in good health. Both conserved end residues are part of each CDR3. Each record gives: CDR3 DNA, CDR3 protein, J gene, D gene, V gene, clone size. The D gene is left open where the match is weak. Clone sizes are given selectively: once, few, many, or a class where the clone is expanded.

CDR3nt: TGTGCCAGTAGTGTCAGGGGTAGGGTCACTGAAGCTTTCTTT
CDR3aa: CASSVRGRVTEAFF
j_gene: TRBJ1-1
d_gene: -
v_gene: TRBV19
abundance: -

CDR3nt: TGTGCCAGCAGCTTAGCGAACTATCCCTACAATGAGCAGTTCTTC
CDR3aa: CASSLANYPYNEQFF
j_gene: TRBJ2-1
d_gene: -
v_gene: TRBV7-2
abundance: many

CDR3nt: TGTGCCAGCAGTGAAGATCCAGGAACAGATACGCAGTATTTT
CDR3aa: CASSEDPGTDTQYF
j_gene: TRBJ2-3
d_gene: -
v_gene: TRBV2
abundance: -

CDR3nt: TGTGCCAGCAGCTTAGGGCACGGTAGCAATCAGCCCCAGCATTTT
CDR3aa: CASSLGHGSNQPQHF
j_gene: TRBJ1-5
d_gene: -
v_gene: TRBV7-6
abundance: few

CDR3nt: TGTGCCACCAGCAGAGACAAGGCAACTAATGAAAAACTGTTTTTT
CDR3aa: CATSRDKATNEKLFF
j_gene: TRBJ1-4
d_gene: -
v_gene: TRBV15
abundance: -

CDR3nt: TGTGCCAGCAGCTTAGTTAGGAGCGGGAGCTCCTACGAGCAGTACTTC
CDR3aa: CASSLVRSGSSYEQYF
j_gene: TRBJ2-7
d_gene: TRBD2
v_gene: TRBV7-9
abundance: few

CDR3nt: TGTGCCATCAGTGGGGTTAGCTCCTACGAGCAGTACTTC
CDR3aa: CAISGVSSYEQYF
j_gene: TRBJ2-7
d_gene: -
v_gene: TRBV10-3
abundance: few

CDR3nt: TGTGCCAGCAGCTTAATAGACGTCGTGAAAGGTGAGCAGTTCTTC
CDR3aa: CASSLIDVVKGEQFF
j_gene: TRBJ2-1
d_gene: -
v_gene: TRBV11-2
abundance: -

CDR3nt: TGTGCCAGCAGTTTAAGCCCAGGGTCCCCCCTCCACTTT
CDR3aa: CASSLSPGSPLHF
j_gene: TRBJ1-6
d_gene: -
v_gene: TRBV27
abundance: -

CDR3nt: TGTGCCAGCAGCCCACGGAGGAAGAGCCGCGGGGATGAGCAGTTCTTC
CDR3aa: CASSPRRKSRGDEQFF
j_gene: TRBJ2-1
d_gene: -
v_gene: TRBV12-3/TRBV12-4
abundance: few

CDR3nt: TGTGCCAGCAGTACAGGGTGGAATGAGCAGTTCTTC
CDR3aa: CASSTGWNEQFF
j_gene: TRBJ2-1
d_gene: -
v_gene: TRBV6-2/TRBV6-3
abundance: few

CDR3nt: TGTGCCAGCAGCTGGTGGGCCGTGGGGGGACAGGGTCGCGCTGAAGCTTTCTTT
CDR3aa: CASSWWAVGGQGRAEAFF
j_gene: TRBJ1-1
d_gene: TRBD1
v_gene: TRBV5-6
abundance: -

CDR3nt: TGCGCCAGCAGCTCGCACCCGGGACGAATGAACACTGAAGCTTTCTTT
CDR3aa: CASSSHPGRMNTEAFF
j_gene: TRBJ1-1
d_gene: -
v_gene: TRBV5-1
abundance: -

CDR3nt: TGCAGTGCTAGAGATCCTCTTCTGGAGACCCAGTACTTC
CDR3aa: CSARDPLLETQYF
j_gene: TRBJ2-5
d_gene: -
v_gene: TRBV20-1
abundance: few

CDR3nt: TGTGCCAGCAGCTCCGGACTAGCGGGCAACTCCTACGAGCAGTACTTC
CDR3aa: CASSSGLAGNSYEQYF
j_gene: TRBJ2-7
d_gene: TRBD2
v_gene: TRBV7-2
abundance: few

CDR3nt: TGTGCCAGCAGCTTCCCCAGGGGAGCGAACACTGAAGCTTTCTTT
CDR3aa: CASSFPRGANTEAFF
j_gene: TRBJ1-1
d_gene: -
v_gene: TRBV7-2
abundance: many

CDR3nt: TGCAGCGTCCTGACGGGACAACGAAAAGCGCTAGCCAAAAACATTCAGTACTTC
CDR3aa: CSVLTGQRKALAKNIQYF
j_gene: TRBJ2-4
d_gene: -
v_gene: TRBV29-1
abundance: many

CDR3nt: TGTGCCAGCAGTCCAACTACACGGCAGCCCCAGCATTTT
CDR3aa: CASSPTTRQPQHF
j_gene: TRBJ1-5
d_gene: -
v_gene: TRBV12-3/TRBV12-4
abundance: few

CDR3nt: TGTGCCAGCACCCCAACGCTGCGGGGATTAGCCCCGGGGAACACTGAAGCTTTCTTT
CDR3aa: CASTPTLRGLAPGNTEAFF
j_gene: TRBJ1-1
d_gene: -
v_gene: TRBV6-2/TRBV6-3
abundance: -

CDR3nt: TGTGCCAGTAGTATACGGGGCAATGAGCAGTTCTTC
CDR3aa: CASSIRGNEQFF
j_gene: TRBJ2-1
d_gene: -
v_gene: TRBV19
abundance: many

CDR3nt: TGTGCCAGTAGTATAGCCACCCGGGGGAACACCGGGGAGCTGTTTTTT
CDR3aa: CASSIATRGNTGELFF
j_gene: TRBJ2-2
d_gene: -
v_gene: TRBV19
abundance: many

CDR3nt: TGTGCCAGCAGTTACTTTAGACAGGCGAACACCGGGGAGCTGTTTTTT
CDR3aa: CASSYFRQANTGELFF
j_gene: TRBJ2-2
d_gene: -
v_gene: TRBV6-6
abundance: few

CDR3nt: TGTGCCAGCAGGAGCGGTGAACTAGCGGGAGGGGAGTACAATGAGCAGTTCTTC
CDR3aa: CASRSGELAGGEYNEQFF
j_gene: TRBJ2-1
d_gene: TRBD2
v_gene: TRBV6-2/TRBV6-3
abundance: -

CDR3nt: TGTGCCAGCAGCTTAGTAGTCCAACCCCATTCGCCCCTCCACTTT
CDR3aa: CASSLVVQPHSPLHF
j_gene: TRBJ1-6
d_gene: -
v_gene: TRBV7-2
abundance: -

CDR3nt: TGTGCCAGGGGAGAGCCACGCGAGCAGTTCTTC
CDR3aa: CARGEPREQFF
j_gene: TRBJ2-1
d_gene: -
v_gene: TRBV2
abundance: -

CDR3nt: TGTGCCAGCAGTTTGGGCGGGGTTTCGGCACAACCAGATACGCAGTATTTT
CDR3aa: CASSLGGVSAQPDTQYF
j_gene: TRBJ2-3
d_gene: -
v_gene: TRBV28
abundance: many

CDR3nt: TGCAGTGCTCCATGCACTGAAGCTTTCTTT
CDR3aa: CSAPCTEAFF
j_gene: TRBJ1-1
d_gene: -
v_gene: TRBV20-1
abundance: -

CDR3nt: TGTGCCAGCAGCCAGGCCCGGGGGGGAAGAGCCTACGAGCAGTACTTC
CDR3aa: CASSQARGGRAYEQYF
j_gene: TRBJ2-7
d_gene: TRBD2
v_gene: TRBV7-2
abundance: -